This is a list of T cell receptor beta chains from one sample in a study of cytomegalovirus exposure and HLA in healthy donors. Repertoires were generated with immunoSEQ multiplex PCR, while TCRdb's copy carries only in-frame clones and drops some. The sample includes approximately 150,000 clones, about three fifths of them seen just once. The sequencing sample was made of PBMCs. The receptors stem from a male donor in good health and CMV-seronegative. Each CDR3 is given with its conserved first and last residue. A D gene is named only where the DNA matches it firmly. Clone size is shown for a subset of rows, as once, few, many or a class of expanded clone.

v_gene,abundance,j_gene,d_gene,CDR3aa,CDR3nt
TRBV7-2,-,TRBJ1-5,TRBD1,CASRLGQGYNQPQHF,TGTGCCAGCAGATTAGGACAGGGCTACAATCAGCCCCAGCATTTT
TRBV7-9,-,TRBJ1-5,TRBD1,CASSLGTGGVGNQPQHF,TGTGCCAGCAGCCTAGGGACAGGGGGCGTCGGCAATCAGCCCCAGCATTTT
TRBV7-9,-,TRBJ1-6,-,CARRNSLSSYNSPLHF,TGTGCCCGCAGAAACAGTTTGAGCTCCTATAATTCACCCCTCCACTTT
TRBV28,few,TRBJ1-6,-,CASSFHDRFNSPLHF,TGTGCCAGCAGTTTTCACGACAGATTTAATTCACCCCTCCACTTT
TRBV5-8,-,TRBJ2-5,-,CASSFAARETQYF,TGTGCCAGCAGCTTTGCGGCAAGGGAGACCCAGTACTTC
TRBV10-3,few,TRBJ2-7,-,CAVQEDTSYEQYF,TGTGCCGTTCAAGAGGACACTTCCTACGAGCAGTACTTC
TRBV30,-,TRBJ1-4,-,CAWSWEGLGEKLFF,TGTGCCTGGAGTTGGGAGGGGCTGGGTGAAAAACTGTTTTTT
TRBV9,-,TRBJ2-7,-,CASSVANGGYEQYF,TGTGCCAGCAGCGTAGCTAACGGGGGTTACGAGCAGTACTTC
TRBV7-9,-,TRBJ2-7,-,CASSLEGVSYF,TGTGCCAGCAGCTTAGAAGGGGTTTCGTACTTC
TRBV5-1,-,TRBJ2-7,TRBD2,CASSPSGGAYEQYF,TGCGCCAGCAGCCCTAGCGGGGGGGCCTACGAGCAGTACTTC
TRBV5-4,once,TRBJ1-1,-,CASLSDSREAFF,TGTGCCAGCTTATCGGACAGTCGTGAAGCTTTCTTT
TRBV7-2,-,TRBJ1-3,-,CASSLIPSTGVLIYF,TGTGCCAGCAGCTTAATTCCCTCGACCGGGGTGCTAATATATTTT
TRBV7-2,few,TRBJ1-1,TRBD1,CASSTGQVNTEAFF,TGTGCCAGCAGCACAGGACAGGTGAACACTGAAGCTTTCTTT
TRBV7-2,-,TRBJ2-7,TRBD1,CASSYTYRGDWEQYF,TGTGCCAGCAGCTATACCTACAGGGGCGATTGGGAGCAGTACTTC
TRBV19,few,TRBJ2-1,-,CASSINFGRGEQFF,TGTGCCAGTAGTATCAACTTTGGACGGGGAGAGCAGTTCTTC
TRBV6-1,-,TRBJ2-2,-,CASNRQLSNTGELFF,TGTGCCAGCAATAGACAGCTATCGAACACCGGGGAGCTGTTTTTT
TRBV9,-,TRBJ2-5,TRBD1,CASSRDRPNQETQYF,TGTGCCAGCAGCCGGGACAGGCCTAACCAAGAGACCCAGTACTTC
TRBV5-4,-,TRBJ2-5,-,CASSRYSNQETQYF,TGTGCCAGCAGCCGTTACAGCAATCAAGAGACCCAGTACTTC
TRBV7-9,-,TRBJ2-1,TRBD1,CASSGGQSSYNEQFF,TGTGCCAGCAGCGGGGGACAGAGCTCCTACAATGAGCAGTTCTTC
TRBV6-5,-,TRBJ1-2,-,CASRAGVPNYGYTF,TGTGCCAGCAGGGCCGGGGTTCCTAACTATGGCTACACCTTC
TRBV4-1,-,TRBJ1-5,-,CASIESRRQISNQPQHF,TGCGCCAGCATCGAGTCGAGGAGACAGATTAGCAATCAGCCCCAGCATTTT
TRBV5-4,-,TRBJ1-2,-,CASSPGGSGGYGYTF,TGTGCCAGCAGCCCCGGGGGTAGCGGGGGATATGGCTACACCTTC
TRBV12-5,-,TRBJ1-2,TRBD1,CASGLSLQGARGYTF,TGTGCTAGTGGTTTGTCACTCCAGGGGGCACGGGGCTACACCTTC
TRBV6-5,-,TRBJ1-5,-,CASSQGIRNQPQHF,TGTGCCAGCAGTCAGGGGATTCGAAATCAGCCCCAGCATTTT
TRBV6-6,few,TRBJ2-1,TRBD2,CAISGLAVNEQFF,TGTGCCATCTCAGGACTAGCCGTAAATGAGCAGTTCTTC
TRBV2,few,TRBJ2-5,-,CASRRDSQETQYF,TGTGCCAGCAGACGGGACTCACAAGAGACCCAGTACTTC
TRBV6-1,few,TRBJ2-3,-,CAMREDGTDTQYF,TGTGCCATGCGGGAAGATGGTACAGATACGCAGTATTTT
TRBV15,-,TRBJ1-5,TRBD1,CATSRDSNTGDSNQPQHF,TGTGCCACCAGCAGAGACAGTAACACAGGGGATAGCAATCAGCCCCAGCATTTT
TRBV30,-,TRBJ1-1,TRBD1,CACVTGGLTEAFF,TGTGCCTGCGTAACAGGGGGCCTCACTGAAGCTTTCTTT
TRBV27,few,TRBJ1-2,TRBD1,CASSLSGTGKDTF,TGTGCCAGCAGTTTATCTGGGACAGGGAAAGACACCTTC
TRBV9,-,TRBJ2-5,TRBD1,CASSPHQGAPGETQYF,TGTGCCAGCAGCCCCCATCAGGGGGCGCCGGGAGAGACCCAGTACTTC
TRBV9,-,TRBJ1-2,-,CASSANTGQGYPF,TGTGCCAGCAGCGCCAACACAGGGCAAGGCTACCCCTTC
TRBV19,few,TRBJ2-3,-,CATGRSSTDTQYF,TGTGCCACGGGTCGGTCTAGCACAGATACGCAGTATTTT
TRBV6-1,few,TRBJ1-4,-,CASTPRGGGYEKLFF,TGTGCCAGCACGCCTCGGGGGGGAGGCTATGAAAAACTGTTTTTT
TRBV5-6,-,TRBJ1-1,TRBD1,CASSTTGVESEAFF,TGTGCCAGCAGCACGACAGGGGTAGAAAGTGAAGCTTTCTTT
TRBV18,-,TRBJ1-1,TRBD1,CASSPARGMNTEAFF,TGTGCCAGCTCACCGGCCAGGGGGATGAACACTGAAGCTTTCTTT
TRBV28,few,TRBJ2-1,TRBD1,CASSRGTGVLVEQFF,TGTGCCAGCAGTCGTGGGACAGGGGTACTGGTTGAGCAGTTCTTC
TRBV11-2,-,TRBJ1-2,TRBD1,CASSLDRQGDGYTF,TGTGCCAGCAGCCTCGATAGACAGGGTGACGGCTACACCTTC